These 17 T cell receptor beta chains were all obtained from the same sample, sequenced in a study of T cells after yellow fever vaccination. MiXCR was run by TCRdb on the 5' RACE reads, yielding one entry per CDR3 protein. The profile covers 300,000 or so distinct CDR3 sequences, with around 8.6% appearing a single time and about 3.5% taken by the ten largest. The sequencing here drew on CD4+ T cells sorted from PBMCs, taken 5 days after the yellow fever booster vaccination. All receptors come from a man younger than 35 who received the YFV17D yellow fever vaccine.

The V and J genes are TRBV29-1 and TRBJ2-1; D call uncertain. CDR3 length: 15 residues. Trimming left V 4 bases short and J 10 bases short, with 23 bases between. Germline V gene data show CDR1 as SQVTM and CDR2 as ANQGSEA. DNA for the CDR3: TGCAGCGTTGCCCGGGTTCCCGGGCCCCTTTTAGAGCAGTTCTTC. Amino acids: CSVARVPGPLLEQFF.

The sample holds a few counts of this clonotype. The chain is built from TRBV4-2 and TRBJ1-2, with D tentatively TRBD1 (5 bases). Germline CDR1 LGHNA, CDR2 YNFKEQ. This CDR3 is 15 amino acids long. Deletions cut 1 base from V and 3 bases from J, with 12 bases between. The CDR3 loop reads CASSQVFRAHYGYTF. The CDR3 coding sequence is TGTGCCAGCAGCCAAGTGTTCAGGGCTCACTATGGCTACACCTTC.

V gene TRBV5-4 combines with J gene TRBJ1-5; D not resolved. Trimming left V 4 bases short and J 5 bases short, with 16 bases between. The CDR3 totals 15 residues. Looked up from germline, CDR1 is SGHNT and CDR2 is YYREEE (reference sequence). The CDR3: CASSVEPLPYQPQHF. The CDR3 coding sequence is TGTGCCAGCAGCGTGGAACCGCTCCCTTATCAGCCCCAGCATTTT.

This clonotype showed up many times. The chain links TRBV12-3 or TRBV12-4 to TRBJ1-2; D is unresolved. The ends were cut back, 2 bases at V and 6 bases at J, with 10 bases in the middle. This CDR3 is built from 13 residues. Here the CDR3 reads CASSLRLWNGYTF. CDR3 coding DNA: TGTGCCAGCAGTTTAAGGCTGTGGAATGGCTACACCTTC.

CDR3 sequence reads: CASRLRGGYTF. Here the CDR3 DNA reads TGTGCCAGCAGACTTCGGGGGGGCTACACCTTC. The V gene is TRBV7-9, the J gene TRBJ1-2, with D perhaps TRBD1 (5 bases). The V end was cut by 6 bases, the J end by 8 bases, with 10 bases between. From germline, CDR1 is SEHNR and CDR2 FQNEAQ (reference sequence). The CDR3 consists of 11 residues. Filled out from reference TRBV7-9 and TRBJ1-2, the complete variable domain reads DTGVSQNPRHKITKRGQNVTFRCDPISEHNRLYWYRQTLGQGPEFLTYFQNEAQLEKSRLLSDRFSAERPKGSFSTLEIQRTEQGDSAMYLCASRLRGGYTFGSGTRLTVV.

The sample holds a few counts of this clonotype. The chain carries TRBV11-2 and TRBJ2-7; TRBD2 agrees at 10 bases. Per the germline V gene, CDR1 is SGHAT and CDR2 is FQNNGV. V gave up 5 bases and J gave up 2 bases; unmatched junction bases: 6. The CDR3 runs to 15 residues. The chain's CDR3 is CASSRLAGGPYEQYF. CDR3 nucleotides: TGTGCCAGCAGCAGACTAGCGGGCGGCCCCTACGAGCAGTACTTC.

The chain's CDR3 is CSARDQGVLFQETQYF. The CDR3 DNA reads as TGCAGTGCTAGAGACCAGGGGGTCCTTTTTCAAGAGACCCAGTACTTC. The rearrangement joins TRBV20-1 to TRBJ2-5, with 7 bases matching TRBD1. V was clipped by 0 bases and J by 2 bases; unmatched bases: 9. CDR1 and CDR2 (germline): DFQATT, SNEGSKA (reference sequence). The CDR3 runs to 16 residues.

This chain connects TRBV12-3 or TRBV12-4 to TRBJ1-3, with D uncertain. CDR3 length equals 13 residues. Trimming shortened V by 3 bases and J by 4 bases, and 7 bases separated the two germline ends. Here the CDR3 DNA reads TGTGCCAGCAGTTTGGCAGTAGGAAACACCATATATTTT. Amino acid sequence: CASSLAVGNTIYF.

The chain carries TRBV2 and TRBJ1-5; D perhaps matches TRBD1 (5 bases). Trimming shortened V by 6 bases and J by 9 bases, and 15 bases separated the two germline ends. CDR1 and CDR2 (germline): SNHLY, FYNNEI. The CDR3 extends over 13 amino acids. The CDR3 protein is CASSGDGATPQHF. CDR3 bases: TGTGCCAGCAGCGGGGACGGGGCTACGCCCCAGCATTTT.

The genes are TRBV5-1 and TRBJ1-4, with D unresolved. The CDR3 spans 13 residues. V was trimmed by 0 bases and J by 6 bases, leaving 6 bases between them. From germline, CDR1 is SGHRS and CDR2 YFSETQ. The CDR3: CASSLGQYEKLFF. The CDR3 nucleotides read TGCGCCAGCAGCTTGGGGCAGTATGAAAAACTGTTTTTT. Full variable domain (missing parts from reference TRBV5-1 and TRBJ1-4): KAGVTQTPRYLIKTRGQQVTLSCSPISGHRSVSWYQQTPGQGLQFLFEYFSETQRNKGNFPGRFSGRQFSNSRSEMNVSTLELGDSALYLCASSLGQYEKLFFGSGTQLSVL.

The chain uses TRBV5-1 and TRBJ1-2, with 8 positions matching TRBD1. Germline CDR1 reads SGHRS; CDR2 reads YFSETQ. The V segment lost 3 bases and the J segment 4 bases; nucleotides outside the gene matches: 8. The CDR3 consists of 15 residues. The CDR3 DNA reads as TGCGCCAGCAGCTCCGGACAGGGATTATTCTATGGCTACACCTTC. This codes for CASSSGQGLFYGYTF.

This clonotype was observed at least ten times. This chain links TRBV5-1 with TRBJ2-3; 11 positions match TRBD2. The CDR3 consists of 16 residues. The germline V gene encodes CDR1 SGHRS and CDR2 YFSETQ. V lost 6 bases and J lost 4; bases outside the gene matches: 10. The CDR3 DNA is TGCGCCAGCATCCTTCTAGCGGGGGGCATCGCAGATACGCAGTATTTT. Protein sequence: CASILLAGGIADTQYF.

J is TRBJ1-1 and V is TRBV6-5, with a tentative D call TRBD1 (5 bases). This CDR3 region has 14 residues. Looked up from germline, CDR1 is MNHEY and CDR2 is SVGAGI. The V and J ends lost 3 bases and 4 bases respectively, with 12 bases between them. CDR3 residues: CASSYKGRGTEAFF. DNA for the CDR3: TGTGCCAGCAGTTATAAGGGACGGGGCACTGAAGCTTTCTTT.

The V and J genes are TRBV2 and TRBJ1-1; D is possibly TRBD1 (5 bases). The CDR3 sequence is 11 residues long. V lost 6 bases and J 9 bases, leaving 11 bases between the germline ends. Germline V lookup: CDR1 SNHLY, CDR2 FYNNEI. This CDR3 is CASSVGGKAFF. CDR3 nucleotides: TGTGCCAGCAGCGTCGGGGGAAAAGCTTTCTTT.

The V call is TRBV7-2, the J call TRBJ2-5; TRBD2 agrees at 10 bases. Germline CDR1 and CDR2: SGHTA and FQGNSA. The CDR3 consists of 16 residues. J was trimmed by 7 bases and V by 3 bases; bases with no gene match: 11. This CDR3 reads CASSLGSGGPPGTQYF. The CDR3 DNA reads as TGTGCCAGCAGCTTGGGTAGCGGGGGGCCCCCCGGGACCCAGTACTTC.

This clonotype has just a few counts. CDR3 amino acids: CASSYQGRYYGYTF. CDR3 nucleotides: TGTGCCAGCAGTTACCAGGGGCGCTACTATGGCTACACCTTC. The chain links TRBV6-2 or TRBV6-3 to TRBJ1-2; perhaps TRBD1 as D (6 bases). This CDR3 region has 14 residues. Germline CDR1 and CDR2: MNHEY and SVGEGT. Trimming removed 2 bases from V and 3 bases from J, with 10 bases in between.

This clonotype was counted a few times. The V and J genes are TRBV6-2 or TRBV6-3 and TRBJ1-1; possibly TRBD1 for D (5 bases). Looked up from germline, CDR1 is MNHEY and CDR2 is SVGEGT. V dropped 0 bases and J dropped 3 bases, with 17 bases sitting between them. CDR3 length equals 17 residues. The CDR3 DNA follows: TGTGCCAGCAGTTACTCGCCCGGTTGGGACCGATACACTGAAGCTTTCTTT. Its translation: CASSYSPGWDRYTEAFF.